These 32 T cell receptor beta chains came from one sample sequenced in a study of cytomegalovirus exposure and HLA in healthy donors. 60 Vbeta and 13 Jbeta primers were used in PCR. Produced via immunoSEQ multiplex PCR; TCRdb's table is partial and in-frame only. The table has 150,000 to 250,000 clones, around four fifths seen once. Sequencing used PBMCs. Every receptor here comes from a woman in her forties or fifties in good health and CMV-seropositive.

CDR3 sequence reads: CASSEQGASNQPQHF. CDR3 coding DNA: TGTGCCAGCAGTGAACAGGGGGCAAGCAATCAGCCCCAGCATTTT. The gene calls are TRBV6-1 and TRBJ1-5; 8 bases are shared with TRBD1. From germline, CDR1 is MNHNS and CDR2 SASEGT. Trimming took 2 bases from V and 1 from J; bases not matched to a gene: 1. The CDR3 spans 15 residues.

The V and J genes are TRBV2 and TRBJ2-1, with a tentative D call TRBD2 (5 bases). V shed 6 bases and J shed 4 bases, with 13 bases lying between them. This CDR3 contains 14 residues. The germline V gene has CDR1 SNHLY and CDR2 FYNNEI. The CDR3 sequence is CASRPFTSYNEQFF. Here the CDR3 DNA reads TGTGCCAGCAGGCCATTTACTAGTTACAATGAGCAGTTCTTC.

This rearrangement joins TRBV28 to TRBJ2-7; 9 bases map to TRBD1. The CDR3 loop spans 15 amino acids. V shed 6 bases, J shed 3 bases, and the junction held 9 bases outside the gene matches. Germline CDR1 and CDR2: MDHEN and SYDVKM. CDR3 sequence: CASRHPQGAGYEQYF. For the CDR3, the DNA is TGTGCCAGCAGACACCCACAGGGGGCTGGCTACGAGCAGTACTTC.

The chain recombines TRBV19 with TRBJ2-1; D is possibly TRBD1 (5 bases). With 3 bases removed from V and 2 bases from J, the gap between germline ends came to 14 bases. CDR1 is LNHDA and CDR2 is SQIVND in the germline V gene (reference sequence). This CDR3 has 16 amino acids. CDR3 sequence: CASSISGREPYNEQFF. The DNA of the CDR3 is TGTGCCAGTAGTATCTCGGGCAGGGAACCCTACAATGAGCAGTTCTTC.

The chain employs TRBV10-3 and TRBJ1-3; 8 positions agree with TRBD1. The trim removed 4 bases at V and 0 bases at J, leaving 8 bases unmatched. The length of the CDR3 is 17 residues. Germline V gene data show CDR1 as ENHRY and CDR2 as SYGVKD. CDR3 region: CAISGAQGEFSGNTIYF. The CDR3 nucleotides are TGTGCCATCAGTGGGGCACAGGGGGAGTTCTCTGGAAACACCATATATTTT.

The table lists this clone with a count of one. The CDR3 protein is CASSLGTGARRGYTF. The CDR3 bases are TGCGCCAGCAGCCTAGGGACAGGGGCCCGGCGGGGCTACACCTTC. The chain uses TRBV4-1 and TRBJ1-2; 10 bases agree with TRBD1. The CDR3 is 15 residues long. V lost 4 bases to trimming and J lost 8 bases; unmatched junction nucleotides: 10. The V gene's germline CDR1 is MGHRA and CDR2 YSYEKL.

The chain couples TRBV7-2 to TRBJ1-1, with 7 bases matching TRBD1. The CDR3 contains 13 residues. Germline V CDR1 and CDR2: SGHTA, FQGNSA. V shed 5 bases and J 5 bases; nucleotides not matched to a gene: 5. For the CDR3, the DNA is TGTGCCAGCAGCCGACAGGGATGGACTGAAGCTTTCTTT. It specifies CASSRQGWTEAFF. The variable domain in full, completed from reference TRBV7-2 and TRBJ1-1, reads GAGVSQSPSNKVTEKGKDVELRCDPISGHTALYWYRQSLGQGLEFLIYFQGNSAPDKSGLPSDRFSAERTGGSVSTLTIQRTQQEDSAVYLCASSRQGWTEAFFGQGTRLTVV.

V gene TRBV2 combines with J gene TRBJ2-7; D remains ambiguous. CDR1 SNHLY and CDR2 FYNNEI come from the germline V gene. The CDR3 extends over 11 amino acids. The V gene lost 4 bases and the J gene lost 5 bases, with 6 bases spanning the gap. The CDR3 loop reads CASSAHHEQYF. The DNA for the CDR3 is TGTGCCAGCAGTGCCCATCACGAGCAGTACTTC.

The chain is built from TRBV14 and TRBJ2-7; TRBD2 agrees at 9 bases. Germline V gene sequence: CDR1 SGHDN, CDR2 FVKESK. This CDR3 region has 19 residues. The V gene end was trimmed by 0 bases and the J gene end by 0 bases; junction bases not matched to a gene: 12. The CDR3 region has the DNA TGTGCCAGCAGCCAAGATCGGCCCCTAGCGGGAAAGAGCTCCTACGAGCAGTACTTC. Translation: CASSQDRPLAGKSSYEQYF.

The chain carries TRBV5-1 and TRBJ1-1, with D perhaps matching TRBD1 (5 bases). CDR1 and CDR2 (germline): SGHRS, YFSETQ. This CDR3 is 14 amino acids long. Trimming shortened V by 5 bases and J by 1 base, and 12 bases separated the two germline ends. CDR3 in DNA: TGCGCCAGCAGGCCCGAAAGGGGGAACACTGAAGCTTTCTTT. Protein: CASRPERGNTEAFF.

Only one count was recorded for this clone. CDR3 DNA: TGTGCCAGCAGCTTAGCCAGGGTTGAAAAACTGTTTTTT. As protein: CASSLARVEKLFF. The chain has TRBV7-2 and TRBJ1-4, with D perhaps TRBD1 (5 bases). Between the trimmed V and J ends, which lost 0 bases and 7 bases, there was a span of 6 bases. This CDR3 contains 13 residues. Germline V gene sequence: CDR1 SGHTA, CDR2 FQGNSA.

This chain joins TRBV10-1 and TRBJ2-1; 8 bases map to TRBD1. J gave up 0 bases and V 2 bases, and 6 bases lay outside the gene matches. Germline V lookup: CDR1 WNHNN, CDR2 SYGVQD (reference sequence). CDR3 length: 17 residues. CDR3 DNA sequence: TGCGCCAGCAGTGAGGAGCAGGGGGCCTTCTCCTACAATGAGCAGTTCTTC. As protein: CASSEEQGAFSYNEQFF.

This clone was detected a few times. The CDR3 nucleotides read TGTGCCAGCAGTGGAACAGGCTTCTATGGCTACACCTTC. Translating gives CASSGTGFYGYTF. This chain connects TRBV27 to TRBJ1-2; TRBD1 might be the D (5 bases). Germline V gene data show CDR1 as MNHEY and CDR2 as SMNVEV (reference sequence). The CDR3 has 13 residues. V lost 5 bases, J lost 4 bases, and 11 bases lay in between.

This chain joins TRBV11-2 and TRBJ1-2; D gene uncertain. The CDR3 runs to 14 residues. The germline gives CDR1 SGHAT, CDR2 FQNNGV. The V gene lost 3 bases and the J gene lost 5 bases, with 13 bases spanning the gap. CDR3 in amino acids: CASSFVGGEYGYTF. For the CDR3, the DNA is TGTGCCAGCAGCTTCGTAGGTGGGGAGTATGGCTACACCTTC.

The rearrangement links TRBV6-5 to TRBJ2-1, with 8 bases matching TRBD1. This CDR3 spans 15 amino acids. The V gene end was trimmed by 0 bases and the J gene end by 7 bases; junction bases not matched to a gene: 5. Germline lookup yields CDR1 MNHEY and CDR2 SVGAGI. In nucleotides, the CDR3 is TGTGCCAGCAGTTACTCGGACAGGGTTAGGAATGAGCAGTTCTTC. Its protein is CASSYSDRVRNEQFF.

This chain links TRBV2 with TRBJ1-1; no definite D call. The CDR3 runs to 13 residues. The germline V and J ends were trimmed by 8 bases and 4 bases, with 14 bases remaining between them. Germline V gene lookup returns CDR1 SNHLY and CDR2 FYNNEI. CDR3 nucleotide sequence: TGTGCCAGCTCCCCCCTGAGGGCCACTGAAGCTTTCTTT. Translating gives CASSPLRATEAFF.

This chain uses TRBV6-5 with TRBJ1-3; D ambiguous. V shed 2 bases and J shed 2 bases, with 4 bases lying between them. Germline V lookup: CDR1 MNHEY, CDR2 SVGAGI. The CDR3 runs to 13 residues. The CDR3 region has the DNA TGTGCCAGCAGTTACCAGACTGGAAACACCATATATTTT. This encodes CASSYQTGNTIYF.

This sequence joins TRBV25-1 and TRBJ1-1, with 9 bases identical to TRBD1. CDR1 is MGHDK, CDR2 SYGVNS, per germline. The CDR3 covers 17 residues. The J segment lost 4 bases and the V segment lost 1 base, leaving 10 bases of the junction unmatched. The CDR3 DNA reads as TGTGCCAGCAGTGAATCTAACAGGGGGCAGCGAAGCACTGAAGCTTTCTTT. The encoded protein is CASSESNRGQRSTEAFF.

The chain employs TRBV5-1 and TRBJ1-3, with TRBD1 matching 9 bases. V trimming: 3 bases; J trimming: 3 bases; junction bases outside the gene matches: 4. CDR3 size: 15 residues. Germline V lookup: CDR1 SGHRS, CDR2 YFSETQ. The chain's CDR3 is CASSSGQGFGNTIYF. In nucleotides, the CDR3 is TGCGCCAGCAGCTCGGGACAGGGATTTGGAAACACCATATATTTT.

The rearrangement uses TRBV19 and TRBJ2-6; D is unresolved. Germline V gives CDR1 LNHDA, CDR2 SQIVND (reference sequence). Trimming cost V 6 bases and J 0 bases, with 9 bases left between them. The CDR3 is made up of 15 amino acids. CDR3 amino acids: CASREVSSGANVLTF. In DNA, the CDR3 is TGTGCCAGTAGAGAGGTTAGCTCTGGGGCCAACGTCCTGACTTTC.

The V gene is TRBV6-1, the J gene TRBJ1-4; 8 nucleotides agree with TRBD1. This CDR3 comprises 15 residues. V lost 6 bases, J lost 3 bases, and 6 bases stayed unmatched. CDR1 is MNHNS and CDR2 is SASEGT in the germline V gene. Written as DNA, the CDR3 is TGTGCCAGCAGGGGGGGACAGGCAGCTAATGAAAAACTGTTTTTT. Its protein is CASRGGQAANEKLFF.

Written as DNA, the CDR3 is TGTGCCAGCAGCGTAGTCGGGGGTAGCGAGACCCAGTACTTC. Protein sequence: CASSVVGGSETQYF. The V and J genes are TRBV9 and TRBJ2-5; D may be TRBD2 (6 bases). The ends were cut back, 0 bases at V and 5 bases at J, with 11 bases in the middle. This CDR3 region has 14 residues. CDR1 and CDR2 from the germline V gene are SGDLS and YYNGEE.

The chain recombines TRBV9 with TRBJ2-2; tentatively, D is TRBD2 (6 bases). The CDR3 covers 15 residues. Germline values: CDR1 SGDLS, CDR2 YYNGEE. Trimming removed 4 bases at V and 4 bases at J, with 14 bases between. CDR3 amino acids: CASSPRDSFTGELFF. The DNA for the CDR3 is TGTGCCAGCAGCCCTCGGGACTCCTTCACCGGGGAGCTGTTTTTT.

The rearrangement uses TRBV28 and TRBJ1-5; TRBD1 aligns across 7 bases. Germline loops: CDR1 MDHEN, CDR2 SYDVKM. J was trimmed by 8 bases and V by 4 bases; bases with no gene match: 8. This CDR3 spans 14 amino acids. CDR3 amino acids: CASSSTGVGEPQHF. Here the CDR3 DNA reads TGTGCCAGCAGTTCAACAGGGGTTGGGGAGCCCCAGCATTTT. Supplemented by reference TRBV28 and TRBJ1-5, the full variable domain reads DVKVTQSSRYLVKRTGEKVFLECVQDMDHENMFWYRQDPGLGLRLIYFSYDVKMKEKGDIPEGYSVSREKKERFSLILESASTNQTSMYLCASSSTGVGEPQHFGDGTRLSIL.

This clone showed up just a few times. The V call is TRBV6-1, the J call TRBJ1-2, with 11 bases that match TRBD1. Per the germline V gene, CDR1 is MNHNS and CDR2 is SASEGT. The CDR3 totals 15 residues. V was pared by 6 bases and J by 2 bases, with 5 bases of the junction left unmatched. The DNA for the CDR3 is TGTGCCAGCAGGGAGGGACAGGGGGTAAACTATGGCTACACCTTC. It yields the protein CASREGQGVNYGYTF.

The rearrangement links TRBV5-4 to TRBJ1-2; a possible D gene is TRBD1 (5 bases). The germline CDR1 and CDR2 sequences are SGHNT and YYREEE (reference sequence). V lost 6 bases, J lost 2 bases, and 11 bases lay in between. The CDR3 spans 13 residues. The CDR3 DNA reads TGTGCCAGCACCCACAGACAGAACTATGGCTACACCTTC. Translated: CASTHRQNYGYTF.

CDR3 nucleotide sequence: TGTGCCAGCAGCCAAGGGTGGGCGGGAGCCCTTTACAATGAGCAGTTCTTC. This codes for CASSQGWAGALYNEQFF. The chain combines TRBV14 with TRBJ2-1; 7 bases align to TRBD2. Germline CDR1 and CDR2: SGHDN and FVKESK. V was pared by 1 base and J by 4 bases, with 10 bases of the junction left unmatched. The CDR3 loop spans 17 amino acids.

The chain links TRBV19 to TRBJ2-7; a possible D gene is TRBD1 (6 bases). Germline CDR1 and CDR2: LNHDA and SQIVND (reference sequence). The length of the CDR3 is 13 residues. V gave up 4 bases and J gave up 2 bases, with 9 bases separating them. The CDR3 loop is CASSKTGPYEQYF. CDR3 DNA: TGTGCCAGTAGTAAGACAGGTCCCTACGAGCAGTACTTC.

This chain links TRBV9 with TRBJ1-5, with 7 bases lining up with TRBD1. CDR3 length: 20 amino acids. Germline loops: CDR1 SGDLS, CDR2 YYNGEE. The V gene end was trimmed by 4 bases and the J gene end by 2 bases; junction bases not matched to a gene: 21. The CDR3 spells CASSLSHSGTERYRNQPQHF. DNA of the CDR3: TGTGCCAGCAGCCTCTCCCACTCCGGGACAGAGAGGTATCGCAATCAGCCCCAGCATTTT.

This clone was detected only a few times. The V gene is TRBV7-2, the J gene TRBJ1-1, with no clear D. The CDR3 sequence is 13 residues long. The germline gives CDR1 SGHTA, CDR2 FQGNSA. Trimming removed 3 bases at V and 8 bases at J, with 13 bases between. CDR3: CASSLDSGNEAFF. The CDR3, as DNA: TGTGCCAGCAGCTTGGACTCAGGAAACGAAGCTTTCTTT.

The chain links TRBV7-9 to TRBJ2-3; D is undetermined. The V and J ends lost 1 base and 1 base respectively, with 6 bases between them. CDR3 length equals 14 residues. Germline CDR1 SEHNR, CDR2 FQNEAQ (reference sequence). The CDR3 loop reads CASSLVAGTDTQYF. CDR3 coding DNA: TGTGCCAGCAGCTTAGTGGCTGGCACAGATACGCAGTATTTT.

This rearrangement joins TRBV5-1 to TRBJ2-1; D uncertain. This CDR3 has 14 residues. V was clipped by 3 bases and J by 1 base, with 8 bases between them. Germline lookup yields CDR1 SGHRS and CDR2 YFSETQ. DNA of the CDR3: TGCGCCAGCAGCTCGCAACAGTCCTACAATGAGCAGTTCTTC. Encoded protein: CASSSQQSYNEQFF.